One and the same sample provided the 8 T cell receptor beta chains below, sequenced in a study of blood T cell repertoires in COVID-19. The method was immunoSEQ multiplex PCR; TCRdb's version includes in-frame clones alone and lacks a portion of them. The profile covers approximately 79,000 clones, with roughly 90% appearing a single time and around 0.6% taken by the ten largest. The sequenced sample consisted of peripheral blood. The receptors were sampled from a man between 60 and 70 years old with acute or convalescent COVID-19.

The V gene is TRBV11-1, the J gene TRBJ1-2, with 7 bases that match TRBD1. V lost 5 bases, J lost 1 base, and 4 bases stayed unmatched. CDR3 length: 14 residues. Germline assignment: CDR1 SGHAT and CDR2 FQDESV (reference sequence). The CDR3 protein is CASSRDRYNYGYTF. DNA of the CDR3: TGTGCCAGCAGCCGGGACAGATATAACTATGGCTACACCTTC.

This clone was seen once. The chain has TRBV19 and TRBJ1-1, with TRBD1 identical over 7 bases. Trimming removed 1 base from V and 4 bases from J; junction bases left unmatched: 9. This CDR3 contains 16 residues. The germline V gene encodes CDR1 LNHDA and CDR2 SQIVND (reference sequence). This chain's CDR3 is CASSIGRARGSTEAFF. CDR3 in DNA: TGTGCCAGTAGTATAGGAAGGGCCAGGGGGAGCACTGAAGCTTTCTTT.

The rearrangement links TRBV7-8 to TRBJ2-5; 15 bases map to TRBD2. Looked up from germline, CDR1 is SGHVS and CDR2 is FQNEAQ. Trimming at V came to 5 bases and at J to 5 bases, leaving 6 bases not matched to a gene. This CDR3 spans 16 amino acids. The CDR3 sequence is CASSRTSGGASETQYF. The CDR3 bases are TGTGCCAGCAGCCGGACTAGCGGGGGGGCCAGCGAGACCCAGTACTTC.

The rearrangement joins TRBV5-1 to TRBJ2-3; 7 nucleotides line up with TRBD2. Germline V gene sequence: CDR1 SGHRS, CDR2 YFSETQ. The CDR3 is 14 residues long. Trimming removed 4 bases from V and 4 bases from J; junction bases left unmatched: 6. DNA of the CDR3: TGCGCCAGCAGCAGGTCGGGAGGATCAGATACGCAGTATTTT. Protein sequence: CASSRSGGSDTQYF.

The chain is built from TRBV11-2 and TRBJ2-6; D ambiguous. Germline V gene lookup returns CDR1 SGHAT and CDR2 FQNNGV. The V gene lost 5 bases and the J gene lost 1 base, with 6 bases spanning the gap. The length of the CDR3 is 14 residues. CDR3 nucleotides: TGTGCCAGCAGCGTCGGGTCTGGGGCCAACGTCCTGACTTTC. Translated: CASSVGSGANVLTF.

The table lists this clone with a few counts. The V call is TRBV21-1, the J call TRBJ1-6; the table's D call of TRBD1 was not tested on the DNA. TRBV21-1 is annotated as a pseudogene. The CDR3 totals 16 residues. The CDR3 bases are TGTGCCAGCAGGACTCTCCTACAGGGCTATAATTCACCCCTCCACTTT. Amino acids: CASRTLLQGYNSPLHF.

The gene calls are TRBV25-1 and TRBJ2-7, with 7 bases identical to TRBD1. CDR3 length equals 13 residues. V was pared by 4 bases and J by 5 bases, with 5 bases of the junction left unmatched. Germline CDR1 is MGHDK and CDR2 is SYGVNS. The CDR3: CASSGVGTDEQYF. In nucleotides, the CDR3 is TGTGCCAGCAGTGGGGTCGGGACAGACGAGCAGTACTTC.

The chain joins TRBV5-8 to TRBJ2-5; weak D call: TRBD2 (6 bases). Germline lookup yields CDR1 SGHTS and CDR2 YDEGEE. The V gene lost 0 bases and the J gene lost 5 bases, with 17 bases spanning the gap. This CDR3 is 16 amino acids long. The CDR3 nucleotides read TGTGCCAGCAGCTTGGTGGCGGCGGGGTTTGGGGAGACCCAGTACTTC. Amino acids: CASSLVAAGFGETQYF.